A single sample gave rise to the 6 T cell receptor beta chains below, sequenced in a study of cytomegalovirus exposure and HLA in healthy donors. The PCR employed 60 Vbeta primers together with 13 Jbeta primers. Clones were read by immunoSEQ multiplex PCR, and TCRdb kept only the in-frame ones, dropping some. The table lists 100,000 to 150,000 clones, approximately 82% of them singletons. Material for sequencing was PBMCs. The receptors shown here come from a female donor in good health and CMV-seronegative.

With regard to this clone: One junction end does not reproduce the germline sequence, and a read error may be involved. This rearrangement joins TRBV4-2 to TRBJ1-1, with D perhaps matching TRBD1 (5 bases). Germline V CDR1 and CDR2: LGHNA, YNFKEQ. The CDR3 is 14 residues long. CDR3 sequence: CASRQGAESNEAFF. For the CDR3, the DNA is TGTGCCAGCAGACAAGGGGCAGAAAGTAATGAAGCTTTCTTT.

This clone was found once. The chain carries TRBV7-7 and TRBJ2-5; D is perhaps TRBD1 (5 bases). The V end was cut by 5 bases, the J end by 5 bases, with 12 bases between. Germline CDR1 reads SSHAT; CDR2 reads FNYEAQ (reference sequence). The CDR3 spans 13 residues. CDR3 sequence (DNA): TGTGCCAGCAGCACAGATCCAGGGGAGACCCAGTACTTC. This encodes CASSTDPGETQYF.

DNA for the CDR3: TGCGCCAGCAGCTTGGGGGCCGGCCCCAGCTCCTACGAGCAGTACTTC. This translates into CASSLGAGPSSYEQYF. V is TRBV5-1 and J is TRBJ2-7; D is unclear. CDR3 length: 16 residues. Germline CDR1 reads SGHRS; CDR2 reads YFSETQ. Trimming shortened V by 0 bases and J by 0 bases, and 13 bases separated the two germline ends. The full variable domain, completed using reference TRBV5-1 and TRBJ2-7, is KAGVTQTPRYLIKTRGQQVTLSCSPISGHRSVSWYQQTPGQGLQFLFEYFSETQRNKGNFPGRFSGRQFSNSRSEMNVSTLELGDSALYLCASSLGAGPSSYEQYFGPGTRLTVT.

The chain employs TRBV10-2 and TRBJ1-5; D not certain. The germline CDR1 and CDR2 sequences are WSHSY and SAAADI. Trimming stripped 6 bases from V and 4 bases from J, with 13 bases between. The length of the CDR3 is 14 residues. Here the CDR3 DNA reads TGCGCCAGCAGGGACTGGGCGGAAAATCAGCCCCAGCATTTT. Translated, it gives CASRDWAENQPQHF.

J is TRBJ2-7 and V is TRBV14; D unresolved. From germline, CDR1 is SGHDN and CDR2 FVKESK. Trimming cost V 3 bases and J 0 bases, with 9 bases left between them. The length of the CDR3 is 14 residues. CDR3 in amino acids: CASSHVLYSYEQYF. DNA for the CDR3: TGTGCCAGCAGCCACGTATTATACTCCTACGAGCAGTACTTC.

The gene calls are TRBV30 and TRBJ2-2; tentatively, D is TRBD2 (5 bases). The CDR3 extends over 12 amino acids. Germline CDR1 reads GTSNPN; CDR2 reads SVGIG (reference sequence). Trimming took 3 bases from V and 6 from J, leaving 8 bases between them. CDR3 in amino acids: CAWRTRSGELFF. CDR3 DNA: TGTGCCTGGAGAACTAGATCCGGGGAGCTGTTTTTT.